The clone carrying this TCR beta chain has at least ten counts. Produced via immunoSEQ multiplex PCR; TCRdb's table is partial and in-frame only. The table has fewer than 250,000 clones, about four fifths seen once. These data are taken from a study of blood T cell repertoires in COVID-19. At the level of the study: Nucleic acid was either cDNA or gDNA, and it came from T cells, B-cell-depleted T cells, or PBMCs.

Germline V gene data show CDR1 as SGHAT and CDR2 as FQNNGV. Trimming took 6 bases from V and 2 from J; bases not matched to a gene: 13. This CDR3 has 16 amino acids. The chain links TRBV11-2 to TRBJ2-7; 7 bases agree with TRBD1. The material sequenced was peripheral blood. The source of this sequence is a middle-aged woman with acute or convalescent COVID-19. The CDR3 sequence: CASSRRGRDATYEQYF. CDR3 nucleotide sequence: TGTGCCAGCAGTCGTAGGGGGCGCGACGCCACCTACGAGCAGTACTTC.